The next 31 T cell receptor beta chains were all read from a single sample in a study of blood T cell repertoires in COVID-19. The repertoire was sequenced with immunoSEQ multiplex PCR; TCRdb's copy has only in-frame clones and lacks some. This table holds about 120,000 clones, roughly 89% found once. The sequenced material came from peripheral blood. The source of these receptors is a woman in her forties or fifties with acute or convalescent COVID-19.

This chain joins TRBV29-1 and TRBJ2-5; TRBD2 matches 8 bases. V lost 7 bases, J lost 5 bases, and 6 bases stayed unmatched. The CDR3 length is 12 residues. Germline values: CDR1 SQVTM, CDR2 ANQGSEA. CDR3 in DNA: TGCAGCGACGGGAGGGCGGGTGAGACCCAGTACTTC. Amino acid sequence: CSDGRAGETQYF.

This clone was found once. The chain combines TRBV5-4 with TRBJ2-1, with 8 bases that match TRBD2. CDR3 size: 14 residues. The J segment lost 3 bases and the V segment lost 9 bases, leaving 8 bases of the junction unmatched. Germline CDR1 and CDR2: SGHNT and YYREEE (reference sequence). The CDR3 region is CAIAPGGDYNEQFF. The CDR3 coding sequence is TGTGCCATCGCCCCCGGGGGGGACTACAATGAGCAGTTCTTC.

The chain joins TRBV5-1 to TRBJ2-7; TRBD1 matches 9 bases. The CDR3 is made up of 14 amino acids. Trimming at V came to 4 bases and at J to 4 bases, leaving 6 bases not matched to a gene. The germline V gene encodes CDR1 SGHRS and CDR2 YFSETQ. The CDR3 DNA reads TGCGCCAGCAGCGTCGGGACAGGGCGGTACGAGCAGTACTTC. This translates into CASSVGTGRYEQYF. Together with reference TRBV5-1 and TRBJ2-7, the CDR3 gives the full variable domain: KAGVTQTPRYLIKTRGQQVTLSCSPISGHRSVSWYQQTPGQGLQFLFEYFSETQRNKGNFPGRFSGRQFSNSRSEMNVSTLELGDSALYLCASSVGTGRYEQYFGPGTRLTVT.

The CDR3 bases are TGTGCCAGCAGCCCAGGACAGGGCCAAACTAACTATGGCTACACCTTC. Protein sequence: CASSPGQGQTNYGYTF. This chain connects TRBV5-6 to TRBJ1-2; 8 positions agree with TRBD1. After removal of 4 bases from V and 0 bases from J, the junction contained 8 bases not matched to a gene. The CDR3 covers 16 residues. The germline gives CDR1 SGHDT, CDR2 YYEEEE.

The chain has TRBV5-1 and TRBJ1-1; TRBD1 aligns across 7 bases. This CDR3 is built from 15 residues. Germline V gene data show CDR1 as SGHRS and CDR2 as YFSETQ. Trimming took 3 bases from V and 3 from J; bases not matched to a gene: 8. The CDR3 is CASSSTDRVDTEAFF. The CDR3 DNA sequence: TGCGCCAGCAGCTCGACCGACAGGGTTGACACTGAAGCTTTCTTT.

The gene calls are TRBV28 and TRBJ1-5; 9 bases agree with TRBD1. This CDR3 is 14 amino acids long. CDR1 and CDR2 (germline): MDHEN, SYDVKM. Germline trimming cut 2 bases from V and 7 bases from J; bases unmatched to any gene: 3. CDR3 sequence: CASSLRQGVQPQHF. The CDR3 DNA reads TGTGCCAGCAGTTTACGACAGGGGGTCCAGCCCCAGCATTTT.

The chain couples TRBV27 to TRBJ2-7, with TRBD2 as a possible D gene (6 bases). There are 15 residues in the CDR3. The germline V and J ends were trimmed by 6 bases and 2 bases, with 17 bases remaining between them. CDR1 and CDR2 from the germline V gene are MNHEY and SMNVEV (reference sequence). The CDR3 sequence: CASSRRDGGTYEQYF. The CDR3 DNA reads TGTGCCAGCAGCCGCCGGGACGGAGGGACCTACGAGCAGTACTTC.

The chain employs TRBV6-6 and TRBJ1-6; D is undetermined. CDR3 length: 15 residues. V lost 5 bases and J 5 bases, leaving 13 bases between the germline ends. Germline CDR1 and CDR2: MNHNY and SVGAGI (reference sequence). CDR3 protein: CASSPAREDNSPLHF. CDR3 sequence (DNA): TGTGCCAGCAGTCCTGCAAGGGAGGATAATTCACCCCTCCACTTT.

This clone appeared once. This rearrangement joins TRBV27 to TRBJ2-5; TRBD1 matches at 7 bases. The length of the CDR3 is 14 residues. V gave up 5 bases and J gave up 5 bases; unmatched junction bases: 8. CDR1 and CDR2 from the germline V gene are MNHEY and SMNVEV (reference sequence). The CDR3 region has the DNA TGTGCCAGCAGTCTAATCAGGGGGTCGGAGACCCAGTACTTC. Translation gives CASSLIRGSETQYF.

V is TRBV3-1 (or the pseudogene TRBV3-2) and J is TRBJ1-5; no definite D call. This CDR3 has 15 residues. CDR1 is LGHDT and CDR2 is YNNKEL in the germline V gene (reference sequence). V was cut by 1 base and J by 5 bases, with 12 bases left in between. CDR3 in amino acids: CASSQVPGTHQPQHF. The CDR3 region has the DNA TGTGCCAGCAGCCAAGTCCCTGGCACACATCAGCCCCAGCATTTT.

This chain uses TRBV5-1 with TRBJ2-2; 13 bases align to TRBD2. The trim removed 4 bases at V and 3 bases at J, leaving 3 bases unmatched. Germline V gene data show CDR1 as SGHRS and CDR2 as YFSETQ. CDR3 size: 16 residues. CDR3 sequence: CASSTGLAGDTGELFF. As DNA, the CDR3 is TGCGCCAGCAGCACCGGACTAGCGGGGGACACCGGGGAGCTGTTTTTT.

CDR3 sequence: CAISGTGGTNTGELFF. For the CDR3, the DNA is TGTGCCATCAGTGGTACAGGGGGGACCAACACCGGGGAGCTGTTTTTT. V gene TRBV10-3 combines with J gene TRBJ2-2, with 8 bases fitting TRBD1. Trimming took 4 bases from V and 2 from J; bases not matched to a gene: 6. Germline assignment: CDR1 ENHRY and CDR2 SYGVKD. This CDR3 has 16 amino acids.

This chain links TRBV5-4 with TRBJ1-2; no definite D call. From germline, CDR1 is SGHNT and CDR2 YYREEE (reference sequence). Trimming left V 0 bases short and J 3 bases short, with 12 bases between. The CDR3 spans 15 residues. The CDR3 loop reads CASSLGAGSDYGYTF. CDR3 nucleotide sequence: TGTGCCAGCAGCTTGGGAGCCGGTTCGGACTATGGCTACACCTTC.

The chain uses TRBV18 and TRBJ1-6, with a tentative D call TRBD1 (5 bases). V gave up 8 bases and J gave up 9 bases, with 17 bases separating them. The CDR3 extends over 14 amino acids. CDR1 is KGHSH and CDR2 is LQKENI in the germline V gene. Here the CDR3 DNA reads TGTGCCAGCCAGAGAGACAGCCGCGGTTCACCCCTCCACTTT. Protein: CASQRDSRGSPLHF.

The chain is built from TRBV5-6 and TRBJ1-2; D gene unclear. CDR1 and CDR2 from the germline V gene are SGHDT and YYEEEE. The CDR3 runs to 16 residues. V was pared by 4 bases and J by 0 bases, with 16 bases between. CDR3 sequence: CASSGPPYHTNYGYTF. The CDR3 bases are TGTGCCAGCAGCGGGCCCCCCTACCATACTAACTATGGCTACACCTTC.

V and J are TRBV30 and TRBJ1-3; maybe TRBD1 (6 bases). The CDR3 has 14 residues. V shed 2 bases and J shed 3 bases, with 11 bases lying between them. Germline V CDR1 and CDR2: GTSNPN, SVGIG (reference sequence). CDR3 nucleotides: TGTGCCTGGAGTCACAGGGTCGGTGGAAACACCATATATTTT. Its protein is CAWSHRVGGNTIYF.

V is TRBV7-8 and J is TRBJ1-4; D not resolved. The V gene lost 5 bases and the J gene lost 13 bases, with 20 bases spanning the gap. The CDR3 consists of 14 residues. The germline CDR1 and CDR2 sequences are SGHVS and FQNEAQ. The CDR3: CASSPWPYIRGLFF. CDR3 in DNA: TGTGCCAGCAGCCCTTGGCCGTACATCCGGGGACTGTTTTTT.

The CDR3 nucleotides are TGTGCCAGCACCCTCGCGGGACTAGCGGGAGACAATGAGCAGTTCTTC. Translating it yields CASTLAGLAGDNEQFF. The J gene is TRBJ2-1, the V gene TRBV6-6; TRBD2 matches 14 bases. Trimming cost V 7 bases and J 5 bases; bases outside gene matches: 7. Germline V gene sequence: CDR1 MNHNY, CDR2 SVGAGI (reference sequence). This CDR3 spans 16 amino acids.

V gene TRBV14 combines with J gene TRBJ2-2; unclear D gene. Trimming removed 3 bases at V and 0 bases at J, with 8 bases between. The CDR3 spans 15 residues. Germline-derived CDR1 and CDR2 are SGHDN and FVKESK. The CDR3 here is CASSHRVTNTGELFF. As DNA, the CDR3 is TGTGCCAGCAGCCATCGGGTTACGAACACCGGGGAGCTGTTTTTT. The full variable domain, rest sourced from reference TRBV14 and TRBJ2-2, is EAGVTQFPSHSVIEKGQTVTLRCDPISGHDNLYWYRRVMGKEIKFLLHFVKESKQDESGMPNNRFLAERTGGTYSTLKVQPAELEDSGVYFCASSHRVTNTGELFFGEGSRLTVL.

The rearrangement joins TRBV29-1 to TRBJ2-2, with 7 bases fitting TRBD2. This CDR3 is built from 11 residues. Per germline, CDR1 SQVTM and CDR2 ANQGSEA. Unmatched junction bases numbered 2, after V lost 5 bases and J lost 8 bases. The CDR3 nucleotides read TGCAGCGTTTTGGGAGGGGGGGAGCTGTTTTTT. It is translated as CSVLGGGELFF.

V is TRBV6-6 and J is TRBJ2-3; TRBD1 might be the D (5 bases). The V gene's germline CDR1 is MNHNY and CDR2 SVGAGI (reference sequence). This CDR3 comprises 15 residues. The V end lost 0 bases, the J end lost 2 bases, and 9 bases lay between the germline ends. CDR3 nucleotides: TGTGCCAGCAGTTACTCGGGGCTCCTCACAGATACGCAGTATTTT. Protein: CASSYSGLLTDTQYF.

V gene TRBV7-9 combines with J gene TRBJ1-4; D is undetermined. V was clipped by 2 bases and J by 5 bases, with 9 bases between them. Per the germline V gene, CDR1 is SEHNR and CDR2 is FQNEAQ (reference sequence). This CDR3 contains 14 residues. The CDR3 loop is CASSLMRENEKLFF. In nucleotides, the CDR3 is TGTGCCAGCAGCTTAATGCGTGAGAATGAAAAACTGTTTTTT.

The genes are TRBV4-3 and TRBJ2-7; D is ambiguous. Germline V gives CDR1 LGHNA, CDR2 YSLEER. With 0 bases removed from V and 5 bases from J, the gap between germline ends came to 14 bases. The CDR3 is 15 residues long. CDR3: CASSQDDARFNEQYF. CDR3 DNA sequence: TGCGCCAGCAGCCAAGACGATGCCAGGTTCAACGAGCAGTACTTC.

This clone was seen a handful of times. The chain is built from TRBV7-3 and TRBJ1-6; TRBD1 is a possible D gene (5 bases). This CDR3 is built from 14 residues. Germline CDR1 is SGHTA and CDR2 is FQGTGA. V was clipped by 4 bases and J by 7 bases, with 11 bases between them. CDR3 nucleotide sequence: TGTGCCAGCAGCTCCACAGGAATAAATTCACCCCTCCACTTT. This codes for CASSSTGINSPLHF. Using reference TRBV7-3 and TRBJ1-6 for the parts outside the CDR3, the full variable domain is GAGVSQTPSNKVTEKGKYVELRCDPISGHTALYWYRQSLGQGPEFLIYFQGTGAADDSGLPNDRFFAVRPEGSVSTLKIQRTERGDSAVYLCASSSTGINSPLHFGNGTRLTVT.

The chain has TRBV30 and TRBJ1-3, with D maybe TRBD1 (5 bases). This CDR3 is built from 15 residues. CDR1 GTSNPN and CDR2 SVGIG come from the germline V gene (reference sequence). With 3 bases removed from V and 0 bases from J, the gap between germline ends came to 12 bases. CDR3 residues: CAWSATVYSGNTIYF. The CDR3 DNA reads TGTGCCTGGAGCGCGACAGTTTACTCTGGAAACACCATATATTTT. The entire variable domain, with the rest obtained from reference TRBV30 and TRBJ1-3, is as follows: SQTIHQWPATLVQPVGSPLSLECTVEGTSNPNLYWYRQAAGRGLQLLFYSVGIGQISSEVPQNLSASRPQDRQFILSSKKLLLSDSGFYLCAWSATVYSGNTIYFGEGSWLTVV.

This clone has a single count. This chain uses TRBV19 with TRBJ2-1, with 9 bases lining up with TRBD1. Germline V gives CDR1 LNHDA, CDR2 SQIVND (reference sequence). This CDR3 has 16 amino acids. V shed 4 bases and J 5 bases; nucleotides not matched to a gene: 9. CDR3: CASSNQDRGGHNEQFF. CDR3 nucleotide sequence: TGTGCCAGTAGTAATCAGGACAGGGGTGGGCACAATGAGCAGTTCTTC.

To note about this clone: The sample holds other DNA sequences that translate to the same CDR3. The rearrangement joins TRBV27 to TRBJ2-6; D gene unclear. V lost 2 bases and J lost 1, with 3 bases in between. CDR3 length equals 14 residues. From germline, CDR1 is MNHEY and CDR2 SMNVEV (reference sequence). DNA for the CDR3: TGTGCCAGCAGTTTACTATCTGGGGCCAACGTCCTGACTTTC. Amino acid sequence: CASSLLSGANVLTF.

The chain uses TRBV7-8 and TRBJ2-3; TRBD1 agrees at 8 bases. The V gene end was trimmed by 6 bases and the J gene end by 0 bases; junction bases not matched to a gene: 5. This CDR3 comprises 15 residues. Germline V CDR1 and CDR2: SGHVS, FQNEAQ. CDR3 coding DNA: TGTGCCAGCAGACCCAGGGGGCTGAGCACAGATACGCAGTATTTT. Translation gives CASRPRGLSTDTQYF.

The CDR3 nucleotides are TGTGCCAGCAGCTTAGTTCATTTGGGACAGGGGATCCATGGCTACACCTTC. The encoded protein is CASSLVHLGQGIHGYTF. The chain couples TRBV11-3 to TRBJ1-2; the match to TRBD1 covers 10 bases. The CDR3 has 17 amino acids. V trimming: 1 base; J trimming: 6 bases; junction bases outside the gene matches: 11. The germline CDR1 and CDR2 sequences are SGHNT and YENEEA.

This clone appeared a few times. The V call is TRBV2, the J call TRBJ2-3; 9 bases fit TRBD2. The V and J ends lost 7 bases and 2 bases, in that order; junction bases with no gene match: 7. Germline V gene sequence: CDR1 SNHLY, CDR2 FYNNEI. The CDR3 has 15 amino acids. The CDR3 DNA sequence: TGTGCCAGCATGTTGCGGGGGGGCCTCACAGATACGCAGTATTTT. Amino acid sequence: CASMLRGGLTDTQYF.

V gene TRBV5-1 combines with J gene TRBJ2-1; D is perhaps TRBD1 (5 bases). The CDR3 contains 12 residues. Trimming stripped 4 bases from V and 7 bases from J, with 9 bases between. Germline CDR1 SGHRS, CDR2 YFSETQ. DNA for the CDR3: TGCGCCAGCAGCCACCGACAGAATGAGCAGTTCTTC. Translated: CASSHRQNEQFF.